The 9 T cell receptor beta chains below were found in one sample sequenced in a study of blood T cell repertoires in COVID-19. Profiling relied on immunoSEQ multiplex PCR, and the TCRdb table lists in-frame clones only, not all of them. The sample records over 70,000 clones, more than 80% being singletons. Source material: peripheral blood. The receptors here all came from an older man with acute or convalescent COVID-19.

This CDR3 reads CASSFTGLETQYF. CDR3 nucleotides: TGTGCCAGCAGCTTCACAGGGTTGGAGACCCAGTACTTC. V is TRBV11-2 and J is TRBJ2-5, with TRBD1 as a possible D gene (6 bases). The germline V gene encodes CDR1 SGHAT and CDR2 FQNNGV. The CDR3 spans 13 residues. V lost 3 bases and J 5 bases, leaving 10 bases between the germline ends.

The chain joins TRBV2 to TRBJ2-7; 7 bases match TRBD2. The length of the CDR3 is 15 residues. Germline V gene sequence: CDR1 SNHLY, CDR2 FYNNEI. The ends lost 3 bases at V and 5 bases at J; junction bases unmatched: 10. CDR3: CASSDLGTTFHEQYF. CDR3 DNA: TGTGCCAGCAGTGATCTGGGGACTACGTTCCACGAGCAGTACTTC.

The chain combines TRBV6-6 with TRBJ1-6, with D possibly matching TRBD1 (5 bases). Germline loops: CDR1 MNHNY, CDR2 SVGAGI (reference sequence). Trimming took off 5 bases at V and 9 bases at J, with 23 bases between the two ends. CDR3 size: 17 residues. The CDR3 DNA reads as TGTGCCAGCAGTCAAAGGGGCGGACGACTGGCGAGTTCACCCCTCCACTTT. Protein: CASSQRGGRLASSPLHF.

The V gene is TRBV6-5, the J gene TRBJ2-7, with no clear D. This CDR3 region has 15 residues. Trimming shortened V by 2 bases and J by 2 bases, and 13 bases separated the two germline ends. CDR1 is MNHEY, CDR2 SVGAGI, per germline. The CDR3 here is CASSYPSRSAYEQYF. The CDR3 DNA reads as TGTGCCAGCAGTTACCCCTCCAGGTCCGCCTACGAGCAGTACTTC.

The chain is built from TRBV28 and TRBJ2-6, with D possibly matching TRBD1 (6 bases). CDR3 length: 15 residues. CDR1 is MDHEN and CDR2 is SYDVKM in the germline V gene. V gave up 5 bases and J gave up 4 bases, with 12 bases separating them. CDR3 residues: CASSPTGGGANVLTF. DNA of the CDR3: TGTGCCAGCAGTCCGACAGGAGGAGGGGCCAACGTCCTGACTTTC. The full variable domain, in which reference TRBV28 and TRBJ2-6 provide the parts outside the CDR3, is DVKVTQSSRYLVKRTGEKVFLECVQDMDHENMFWYRQDPGLGLRLIYFSYDVKMKEKGDIPEGYSVSREKKERFSLILESASTNQTSMYLCASSPTGGGANVLTFGAGSRLTVL.

The chain employs TRBV7-9 and TRBJ2-5; 8 positions match TRBD1. Germline V gives CDR1 SEHNR, CDR2 FQNEAQ (reference sequence). This CDR3 region has 15 residues. With V trimmed by 4 bases and J by 9 bases, 13 bases remained unmatched. This CDR3 reads CASSSPDRERGAQYF. CDR3 nucleotides: TGTGCCAGCAGCTCGCCGGACAGGGAGAGGGGGGCCCAGTACTTC.

This clone was seen once. The rearrangement uses TRBV7-2 and TRBJ2-7; D is possibly TRBD1 (6 bases). The CDR3 loop spans 16 amino acids. Germline V lookup: CDR1 SGHTA, CDR2 FQGNSA. V was trimmed by 2 bases and J by 7 bases, leaving 21 bases between them. The CDR3 DNA sequence: TGTGCCAGCAGCTTACCCGCCGGGACAAGAGATGGAGAGCAGTACTTC. It encodes CASSLPAGTRDGEQYF.

V and J are TRBV5-5 and TRBJ2-2; possibly TRBD2 for D (6 bases). The CDR3 runs to 15 residues. CDR1 is SGHKS and CDR2 is YYEKEE in the germline V gene (reference sequence). V was shortened by 0 bases and J by 2 bases, with 8 bases between the two germline ends. In DNA form, the CDR3 reads TGTGCCAGCAGCTTGGCCGGGGGTAACACCGGGGAGCTGTTTTTT. Amino acid sequence: CASSLAGGNTGELFF.

CDR3 coding DNA: TGCGCCAGCAGCTTGGCGGTAGGCGGGAGGGTCGGAGAGCAGTTCTTC. Translation: CASSLAVGGRVGEQFF. The rearrangement uses TRBV5-1 and TRBJ2-1; 9 bases are shared with TRBD2. V was clipped by 0 bases and J by 10 bases; unmatched bases: 11. This CDR3 is built from 16 residues. CDR1 and CDR2 (germline): SGHRS, YFSETQ.